These T cell receptor beta chains were read from a single sample in a study of control samples from healthy donors and cancer patients. Assay: immunoSEQ multiplex PCR; the TCRdb copy retains only in-frame clones and omits some. The sample shows about 82,000 clones, 70% to 90% of them seen only once. Specimen: blood. Every receptor here comes from a middle-aged man in good health. CDR3s include the opening cysteine and the closing phenylalanine or tryptophan. The D gene is left open where the match is weak. Expanded clones get a size class; other rows say once, few or many, or leave the size out.

TRBJ2-1,TRBV5-1,TRBD1,-,TGCGCCAGCAGCTTCGATCATGGGACAGGGCACTACAATGAGCAGTTCTTC,CASSFDHGTGHYNEQFF
TRBJ2-5,TRBV19,TRBD2,-,TGTGCCAGTAGGGGGACTACCACCCGGGAGACCCAGTACTTC,CASRGTTTRETQYF
TRBJ2-3,TRBV14,TRBD2,-,TGTGCCAGCAGTCTAACGGGGGGGCTAAATACGCAGTATTTT,CASSLTGGLNTQYF
TRBJ2-3,TRBV7-2,-,-,TGTGCCAGCAGCTGGACCGGGGGCCGCACAGATACGCAGTATTTT,CASSWTGGRTDTQYF
TRBJ1-5,TRBV19,-,-,TGTGCCAGTAGTATTGGGCAGTGGGCTGGTCAGCCCCAGCATTTT,CASSIGQWAGQPQHF
TRBJ1-2,TRBV3-1/TRBV3-2,-,-,TGTGCCAGCAGCCGGGGACAAGCTAAGAACTATGGCTACACCTTC,CASSRGQAKNYGYTF
TRBJ1-2,TRBV6-5,-,-,TGTGCCGCATCCACCCAGGTGGGGTATGGCTACACCTTC,CAASTQVGYGYTF
TRBJ1-2,TRBV10-3,TRBD1,-,TGTGCCATCAACCCGGTGGGGACAGGGGAGTTAACCTTC,CAINPVGTGELTF
TRBJ1-6,TRBV12-5,TRBD1,-,TGTGCTAGTGGTCAGACACCGGGACAGGGGGATTCACCCCTCCACTTT,CASGQTPGQGDSPLHF
TRBJ1-3,TRBV13,-,-,TGTGCCAGCAGCCCTGGGGGGTCCGGAAACACCATATATTTT,CASSPGGSGNTIYF
TRBJ1-5,TRBV27,-,once,TGTGCCAGCACCCTAACAGCTTATAGCAATCAGCCCCAGCATTTT,CASTLTAYSNQPQHF
TRBJ2-5,TRBV12-5,-,-,TGTGCTAGTGCCCCATTGGGGGGAAATCAGGGGTACCAAGAGACCCAGTACTTC,CASAPLGGNQGYQETQYF
TRBJ2-7,TRBV7-2,TRBD2,once,TGTGCCAGCAGCTTCCTAGCGGGGGGGGCTGGGGAGCAGTACTTC,CASSFLAGGAGEQYF
TRBJ2-1,TRBV7-9,TRBD2,few,TGTGCCAGCAGCTTAGTTAGCGGGGGGGCCAATGAGCAGTTCTTC,CASSLVSGGANEQFF
TRBJ1-6,TRBV5-1,TRBD1,-,TGCGCCAGCAGCCCAGGACAGGGTAATTCACCCCTCCACTTT,CASSPGQGNSPLHF
TRBJ2-1,TRBV3-1/TRBV3-2,-,-,TGTGCCAACAGGTCGGGAATGATCAATGAGCAGTTCTTC,CANRSGMINEQFF
TRBJ1-1,TRBV27,-,few,TGTGCCAGCAGTTATCGTAGGCAGGGCACTGAAGCTTTCTTT,CASSYRRQGTEAFF
TRBJ1-6,TRBV11-3,-,-,TGTGCCAGCAGCCGGGGACGGATCAATTCACCCCTCCACTTT,CASSRGRINSPLHF
TRBJ2-1,TRBV6-5,-,few,TGTGCCAGCAACTGGGGGCACAATGAGCAGTTCTTC,CASNWGHNEQFF
TRBJ2-3,TRBV19,-,-,TGTGCCAGTAGGCCAACGACTACCCACACAGATACGCAGTATTTT,CASRPTTTHTDTQYF
TRBJ1-1,TRBV7-3,-,-,TGTGCCAGCAGCTCCGTGGGAGGCACTGAAGCTTTCTTT,CASSSVGGTEAFF
TRBJ2-3,TRBV4-3,-,-,TGCGCCAGCAGCCAAGATGGAACTGGGGATACGCAGTATTTT,CASSQDGTGDTQYF
TRBJ2-4,TRBV21-1,-,-,TGTGCCAGCAGCAAAGAATTACTAGCCAAAAACATTCAGTACTTC,CASSKELLAKNIQYF
TRBJ2-7,TRBV11-2,TRBD1,-,TGTGCCAGCATCCTTTCGGGGGACAGGGTTCCGTACTTC,CASILSGDRVPYF
TRBJ2-7,TRBV7-2,TRBD1,-,TGTGCCAGCAGCCCAGGGGACAGGGGTTACGAGCAGTACTTC,CASSPGDRGYEQYF
TRBJ2-4,TRBV2,TRBD2,-,TGTGCCAGCAGTGAGACGGGGGGGTTAGCCAAAAACATTCAGTACTTC,CASSETGGLAKNIQYF
TRBJ1-1,TRBV4-1,-,-,TGCGCCAGCAGCCAAGAAGGGCGGATGTACACTGAAGCTTTCTTT,CASSQEGRMYTEAFF